This TCR beta chain was sequenced during a study of a mutant IDH1 vaccine in newly diagnosed glioma. Whole-study context: The treated group averaged about 44 years old and was 62.5% male, roughly 38% female. Every participant had undergone radiotherapy, temozolomide, or both before, and most underwent both.

Concerning this clone: Its antigen is currently unknown.

Data came from immunoSEQ multiplex PCR; TCRdb stores just in-frame clones and leaves some out. This sample carries fewer than 100,000 clones, roughly 90% of them seen once, and the ten largest clones take under 0.7%. V gave up 5 bases and J gave up 0 bases, with 23 bases separating them. The CDR3 is 19 amino acids. Germline-derived CDR1 and CDR2 are SGHVS and FQNEAQ. The time point is: week 5, during vaccination. Vaccination comprised doses that each held 300 ug of mutant IDH1 20-mer peptide, plus topical imiquimod. This receptor was taken from a woman in her 50s with glioma. The chain couples TRBV7-8 to TRBJ1-3; D is possibly TRBD1 (6 bases). The sequences come from PBMCs, collected from a glioma patient whose treatment included an IDH1 peptide vaccine. CDR3 nucleotide sequence: TGTGCCAGCAGCCCCTACAGGGTTCCCCCCCCTACCTCTGGAAACACCATATATTTT. The encoded protein is CASSPYRVPPPTSGNTIYF.